This T cell receptor (beta chain) was sequenced during a study of cytomegalovirus exposure and HLA in healthy donors. General study results and limits: Later examination showed HLA-associated TCR beta chains had greater clonal expansion than equally common others. Reported performance of the classifier showed diagnosis of cytomegalovirus status with high specificity and sensitivity. Earlier analysis found most TCR beta V segments productive about 87% or about 30% of the time.

The study ran its PCR with 60 Vbeta and 13 Jbeta primers. Clones were read by immunoSEQ multiplex PCR, and TCRdb kept only the in-frame ones, dropping some. In the table there are nearly 300,000 clones, 80% to 90% of which are singletons. CDR3 length equals 14 residues. Germline V CDR1 and CDR2: MNHEY, SMNVEV (reference sequence). A remark on this clone: As yet, its antigen is unknown.

Sequencing input: PBMCs. This receptor was obtained from a man between 40 and 49 years old in good health and CMV-seropositive. V and J are TRBV27 and TRBJ2-5; the match to TRBD2 covers 7 bases. The end of the DNA is better explained by TRBJ2-7, so the J call may be wrong. CDR3: CASSLLTSPYEQYF. For the CDR3, the DNA is TGTGCCAGCAGTTTACTGACTAGCCCCTACGAGCAGTACTTC.